The next 8 T cell receptor beta chains were all read from a single sample in a study of radiation and T cells in renal cell carcinoma. Using immunoSEQ multiplex PCR, the repertoire was profiled, and TCRdb retains in-frame clones only, with some absent. Seen here are 150,000 to 200,000 clones, around 90% observed once, and the top ten hold 11%. As for time point: blood 4 weeks post-SBRT, at nephrectomy. Treatment in this sample: 15 Gy SBRT to primary tumor, nephrectomy 4 weeks later. The material was blood, obtained from a patient whose treatment included radiotherapy and nephrectomy. These receptors were taken from a woman aged 45-59 years with renal cell carcinoma.

The V gene is TRBV9, the J gene TRBJ2-1, with D perhaps matching TRBD1 (6 bases). Per germline, CDR1 SGDLS and CDR2 YYNGEE. Between the trimmed V and J ends, which lost 3 bases and 3 bases, there was a span of 13 bases. The CDR3 spans 15 residues. CDR3 protein: CASSALGDNYNEQFF. The CDR3 bases are TGTGCCAGCAGCGCATTAGGGGACAACTACAATGAGCAGTTCTTC.

This clone was counted once. The chain links TRBV5-4 to TRBJ2-1; weak D call: TRBD2 (6 bases). V was pared by 1 base and J by 9 bases, with 17 bases between. Per the germline V gene, CDR1 is SGHNT and CDR2 is YYREEE (reference sequence). The length of the CDR3 is 15 residues. This chain's CDR3 is CASSLTVLAGSEQFF. Here the CDR3 DNA reads TGTGCCAGCAGCTTGACGGTACTAGCTGGGAGTGAGCAGTTCTTC.

The V and J genes are TRBV12-5 and TRBJ1-4; D may be TRBD1 (6 bases). V was trimmed by 3 bases and J by 8 bases, leaving 16 bases between them. Per the germline V gene, CDR1 is LGHNT and CDR2 is FRNRAP. This CDR3 contains 15 residues. The CDR3 loop reads CASGLQGNRGEKLFF. DNA of the CDR3: TGTGCTAGTGGTTTACAGGGAAATAGGGGAGAAAAACTGTTTTTT.

This clone appeared once. The rearrangement links TRBV29-1 to TRBJ2-7, with TRBD1 matching over 8 bases. Per germline, CDR1 SQVTM and CDR2 ANQGSEA. CDR3 size: 15 residues. The V segment lost 7 bases and the J segment 0 bases; nucleotides outside the gene matches: 11. The CDR3 reads CSADRGRTYSYEQYF. CDR3 coding DNA: TGCAGCGCCGACAGGGGCCGCACTTACTCCTACGAGCAGTACTTC.

CDR3 bases: TGCGCCAGCAGCCTCGGGACTAGCGGGTTATACGAGCAGTACTTC. Amino acid sequence: CASSLGTSGLYEQYF. The chain employs TRBV5-1 and TRBJ2-7, with 12 bases matching TRBD2. Germline V lookup: CDR1 SGHRS, CDR2 YFSETQ. The CDR3 spans 15 residues. Germline trimming cut 4 bases from V and 4 bases from J; bases unmatched to any gene: 6.

The chain couples TRBV10-2 to TRBJ2-4; D is unclear. Trimming stripped 5 bases from V and 0 bases from J, with 17 bases between. The CDR3 consists of 17 residues. Germline CDR1 reads WSHSY; CDR2 reads SAAADI. DNA for the CDR3: TGCGCCAGCAGTACCTACGCAGGTACTCTAGCCAAAAACATTCAGTACTTC. Translated, it gives CASSTYAGTLAKNIQYF.

The genes are TRBV5-5 and TRBJ2-1; D remains ambiguous. Germline V CDR1 and CDR2: SGHKS, YYEKEE (reference sequence). With 2 bases removed from V and 0 bases from J, the gap between germline ends came to 9 bases. The CDR3 is 15 residues long. The CDR3 DNA sequence: TGTGCCAGCAGCTTTTGGCGGAGCTCCTACAATGAGCAGTTCTTC. Amino acids: CASSFWRSSYNEQFF.

V and J are TRBV7-9 and TRBJ2-5; D ambiguous. CDR1 is SEHNR and CDR2 is FQNEAQ in the germline V gene (reference sequence). Trimming cost V 6 bases and J 5 bases, with 4 bases left between them. This CDR3 comprises 10 residues. Here the CDR3 reads CASRRETQYF. For the CDR3, the DNA is TGTGCCAGCAGAAGGGAGACCCAGTACTTC.